This T cell receptor beta chain was recorded in a study of blood T cell repertoires in COVID-19. Study at large: Acute-phase and convalescent COVID-19 samples originated in the United States, Italy and Spain. PBMCs, B-cell-depleted T cells, or T cells provided the cDNA or gDNA that made up the material.

Between the trimmed V and J ends, which lost 7 bases and 1 base, there was a span of 13 bases. The CDR3 is made up of 14 amino acids. The germline V gene encodes CDR1 MNHEY and CDR2 SVGEGT. Method: immunoSEQ multiplex PCR; TCRdb's copy keeps in-frame clones and lacks some. The table has roughly 150,000 clones, about four fifths seen once. The sequence was collected from a man in his sixties or seventies with active or convalescent COVID-19. The J gene is TRBJ1-1, the V gene TRBV6-2 or TRBV6-3; D may be TRBD1 (5 bases). Sequencing was performed on peripheral blood. Here the CDR3 DNA reads TGTGCCAGCACCCCTATAAGGGGGAACACTGAAGCTTTCTTT. The encoded protein is CASTPIRGNTEAFF.